This TCR beta chain was found in a study of blood T cell repertoires in COVID-19. Study in general: Acute and convalescent COVID-19 samples came from the United States, Italy and Spain.

Produced via immunoSEQ multiplex PCR; TCRdb's table is partial and in-frame only. The sample has about 190,000 clones, around 88% seen once. The trim removed 4 bases at V and 4 bases at J, leaving 6 bases unmatched. CDR3 length: 14 residues. Germline V lookup: CDR1 SGHTA, CDR2 FQGNSA. The chain uses TRBV7-2 and TRBJ1-1; 7 bases line up with TRBD1. The receptor's source is a man aged 35 to 55 with acute COVID-19. Sequences were obtained from PBMCs or T cells enriched from blood (not recorded which). As DNA, the CDR3 is TGTGCCAGCAGCTCCCGGGACAGAGGCACTGAAGCTTTCTTT. It encodes CASSSRDRGTEAFF.